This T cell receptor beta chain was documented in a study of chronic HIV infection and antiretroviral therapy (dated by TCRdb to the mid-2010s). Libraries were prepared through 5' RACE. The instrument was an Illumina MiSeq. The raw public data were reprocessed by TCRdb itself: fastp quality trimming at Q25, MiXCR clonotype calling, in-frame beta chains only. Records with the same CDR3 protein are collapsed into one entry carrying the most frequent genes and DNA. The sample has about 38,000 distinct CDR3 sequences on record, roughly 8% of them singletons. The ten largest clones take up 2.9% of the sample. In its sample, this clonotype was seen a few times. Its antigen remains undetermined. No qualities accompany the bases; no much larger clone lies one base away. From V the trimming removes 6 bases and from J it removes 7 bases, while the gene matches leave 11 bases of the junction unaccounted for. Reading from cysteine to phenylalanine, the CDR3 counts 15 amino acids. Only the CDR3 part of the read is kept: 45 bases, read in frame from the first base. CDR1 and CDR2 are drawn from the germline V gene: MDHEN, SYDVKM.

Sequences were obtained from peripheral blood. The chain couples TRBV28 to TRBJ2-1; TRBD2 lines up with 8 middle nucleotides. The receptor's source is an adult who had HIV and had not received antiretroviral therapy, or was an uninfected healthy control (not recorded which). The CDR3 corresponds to CASSMVREGSNEQFF. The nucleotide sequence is TGTGCCAGCAGCATGGTCCGGGAGGGGTCTAATGAGCAGTTCTTC.